This T cell receptor (beta chain) was documented in a study of CD8+CD57+ T cells in acquired aplastic anemia. As for the study in general: Sorted CD4+ and CD8+ cells gave an average of approximately 3 ug of DNA.

Genomic DNA, serving as template, underwent TCR beta VDJ and CDR3 profiling. TCRdb reprocessed the reads with MiXCR, giving one entry per CDR3 protein. Among about 260,000 distinct CDR3 sequences listed, approximately 80% were seen once. The CDR3 covers 15 residues. V was pared by 7 bases and J by 9 bases, with 24 bases between. Germline lookup yields CDR1 SGDLS and CDR2 YYNGEE. Regarding this clonotype: Its antigen is currently unknown.

Regarding the study as a whole: Simpson's diversity of CD8+ cells was not significantly different in patients compared with controls. There were over 25 CD8+ CDR3 sequences that occurred in both patients and controls.

Sequencing involved patients with CD8+CD57+ cell expansion previously shown by flow cytometry. All participating patients were living with severe acquired aplastic anemia. Sample: sorted CD4+, CD8+, or CD8+CD57+ T cells (not recorded which) from PBMCs. This chain links TRBV9 with TRBJ2-3; a weak D match, TRBD1 (6 bases). The sequence derives from a human donor with aplastic anemia. The chain's CDR3 is CASGLAGGIQYTQYF. CDR3 DNA: TGTGCCAGCGGATTAGCTGGGGGCATCCAGTACACGCAGTATTTT. The full variable domain, rest sourced from reference TRBV9 and TRBJ2-3, is DSGVTQTPKHLITATGQRVTLRCSPRSGDLSVYWYQQSLDQGLQFLIQYYNGEERAKGNILERFSAQQFPDLHSELNLSSLELGDSALYFCASGLAGGIQYTQYFGPGTRLTVL.